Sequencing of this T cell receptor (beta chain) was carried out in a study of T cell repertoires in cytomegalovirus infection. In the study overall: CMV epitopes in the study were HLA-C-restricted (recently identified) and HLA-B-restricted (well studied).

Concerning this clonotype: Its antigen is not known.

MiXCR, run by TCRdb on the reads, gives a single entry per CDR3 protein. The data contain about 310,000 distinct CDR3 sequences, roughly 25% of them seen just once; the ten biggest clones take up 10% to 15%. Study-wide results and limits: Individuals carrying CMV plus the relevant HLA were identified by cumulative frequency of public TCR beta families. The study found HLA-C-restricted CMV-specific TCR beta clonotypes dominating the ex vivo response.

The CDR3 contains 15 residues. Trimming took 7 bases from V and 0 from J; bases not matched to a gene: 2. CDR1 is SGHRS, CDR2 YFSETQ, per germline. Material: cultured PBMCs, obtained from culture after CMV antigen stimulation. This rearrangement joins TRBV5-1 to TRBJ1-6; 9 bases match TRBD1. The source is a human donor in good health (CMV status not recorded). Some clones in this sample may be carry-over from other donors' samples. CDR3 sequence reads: CASGTGYSYNSPLHF. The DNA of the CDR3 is TGCGCCAGCGGGACAGGGTACTCCTATAATTCACCCCTCCACTTT.